Listed below are T cell receptor beta chains from one sample, sequenced in a study of blood T cell repertoires in COVID-19. Assay used: immunoSEQ multiplex PCR; TCRdb lists only in-frame clones, some missing. The repertoire holds about 73,000 clones, approximately 84% seen once, with approximately 29% in the top ten. Material: peripheral blood. Every receptor here comes from a human donor in a cohort sampled during active COVID-19. Each CDR3 is given with its conserved first and last residue. A D gene is named only where the DNA matches it firmly. Size tells how often a clone was seen (once, few, many) or the class of an expanded clone, and some rows leave it out.

clone_size	d_call	v_call	j_call	cdr3_aa	cdr3_nt
NA	NA	TRBV28	TRBJ2-3	CASSFRDFGTDTQYF	TGTGCCAGCAGTTTCCGGGACTTTGGGACAGATACGCAGTATTTT
NA	TRBD2	TRBV6-2/TRBV6-3	TRBJ2-5	CASSYGSSGGYDTQYF	TGTGCCAGCAGTTACGGGTCTAGCGGGGGGTATGACACCCAGTACTTC
NA	TRBD2	TRBV2	TRBJ2-2	CASSGTSGRRYEGELFF	TGTGCCAGCAGTGGGACTAGCGGGAGACGTTATGAGGGGGAGCTGTTTTTT
NA	NA	TRBV28	TRBJ2-7	CASRTSLQGLGEYF	TGTGCCAGCAGAACCAGTCTACAGGGCCTTGGGGAGTACTTC
once	NA	TRBV7-9	TRBJ2-1	CASSLAGTLFF	TGTGCCAGCAGCTTAGCGGGGACATTGTTCTTC
NA	TRBD1	TRBV11-2	TRBJ2-5	CASSVRDRGLETQYF	TGTGCCAGCAGCGTCCGGGACAGGGGGCTCGAGACCCAGTACTTC
NA	TRBD1	TRBV3-1/TRBV3-2	TRBJ2-5	CASSQGDRGRWETQYF	TGTGCCAGCAGCCAAGGGGACAGGGGGCGCTGGGAGACCCAGTACTTC
few	NA	TRBV3-1/TRBV3-2	TRBJ1-2	CASSPPGLYGYTF	TGTGCCAGCAGCCCCCCAGGCCTTTATGGCTACACCTTC
NA	NA	TRBV6-5	TRBJ2-5	CASMGRSETQYF	TGTGCCAGCATGGGCAGGTCAGAGACCCAGTACTTC
few	TRBD2	TRBV27	TRBJ2-1	CASRPGGGSYNEQFF	TGTGCCAGCAGACCCGGCGGGGGGTCCTACAATGAGCAGTTCTTC
NA	NA	TRBV4-2	TRBJ2-3	CASSQAGTGTDTQYF	TGTGCCAGCAGCCAAGCGGGGACTGGCACAGATACGCAGTATTTT
NA	NA	TRBV4-2	TRBJ1-1	CASSREAGRMNTEAFF	TGTGCCAGCAGCCGAGAGGCAGGGCGGATGAACACTGAAGCTTTCTTT
NA	TRBD2	TRBV5-1	TRBJ2-5	CASSAGTSGTLTQYF	TGCGCCAGCAGCGCCGGGACTAGCGGAACTTTAACCCAGTACTTC
NA	TRBD1	TRBV5-6	TRBJ2-7	CASRAGTGGNEQYF	TGTGCCAGCAGGGCCGGTACAGGGGGCAACGAGCAGTACTTC
NA	TRBD2	TRBV4-3	TRBJ2-7	CASSQDLVRGGKYEQYF	TGCGCCAGCAGCCAAGATCTAGTGCGGGGGGGAAAATACGAGCAGTACTTC
NA	NA	TRBV28	TRBJ2-1	CASSYRLGHNEQFF	TGTGCCAGCAGTTACAGGTTAGGGCACAATGAGCAGTTCTTC
NA	TRBD1	TRBV11-2	TRBJ2-7	CASSLEQGGGEQYF	TGTGCCAGCAGCTTAGAACAGGGGGGCGGCGAGCAGTACTTC
few	NA	TRBV27	TRBJ1-1	CASSLRGGTEAFF	TGTGCCAGCAGTTTAAGGGGGGGCACTGAAGCTTTCTTT
NA	TRBD1	TRBV2	TRBJ1-1	CASCYRGDTEAFF	TGTGCCAGTTGTTACAGGGGGGACACTGAAGCTTTCTTT
NA	TRBD2	TRBV7-8	TRBJ2-5	CASSLPGGGKTQYF	TGTGCCAGCAGCCTCCCGGGGGGGGGTAAGACCCAGTACTTC
once	TRBD2	TRBV27	TRBJ2-1	CASSFLAGGNEQFF	TGTGCCAGCAGCTTCCTCGCGGGGGGCAATGAGCAGTTCTTC
NA	TRBD1	TRBV29-1	TRBJ2-7	CSARTGPYEQYF	TGCAGCGCCAGGACAGGGCCGTACGAGCAGTACTTC
NA	NA	TRBV3-1/TRBV3-2	TRBJ2-5	CASSLLPDTLVWETQYF	TGTGCCAGCAGCCTATTACCAGACACCTTAGTGTGGGAGACCCAGTACTTC
NA	TRBD2	TRBV2	TRBJ2-2	CASRRGAATGELFF	TGTGCCAGCAGGCGGGGGGCGGCCACCGGGGAGCTGTTTTTT